This entry concerns a single T cell receptor (beta chain). The specificity of this receptor is unknown. It has no much larger one-base neighbor in the sample; base qualities were not kept. The record originates from a study of blood T cells in healthy people across ages (dated by TCRdb to the mid-2010s). A note on the overall study: In model experiments, template switching captured roughly one uniquely barcoded TCR beta cDNA molecule for every two T cells. To track age-related changes in TCR beta repertoire diversity, the study relied on deep sequencing normalized with unique cDNA molecular identifiers. The donors were split into four age groups: young (average around 17 years), middle-aged (39), aged (more than 60) and long-lived (about 74). To avoid experimental bias, donors of different ages were spread randomly across the sequencing lanes. The study analyzed two additional independent replicas of 1 million unique cDNA reads from the same blood draw for two donors, one aged 18 to 30 and one aged 80 or older.

The library was obtained by 5' RACE. The sequencing machine was an Illumina HiSeq 2500. A second PCR of 7 to 11 cycles was run with a J-beta primer mix and a sample-barcoded 5' primer. Each TCR beta cDNA molecule received a unique molecular identifier from a template-switch 5' adaptor carrying 12 random nucleotides. Each sample yielded at least 3 million CDR3-containing paired-end reads. First-strand cDNA was synthesized from all RNA with the Mint cDNA synthesis kit, primed by a TRBC-specific oligonucleotide. All cDNA was treated with uracil-DNA glycosylase and then went through a first 18-cycle PCR with the universal primers M1SS and BC2_uni_R. For the original study's pipeline: Normalization of each sample was performed by random selection of 1 million high-quality reads, each carrying a distinct molecular identifier. Instead of being binned into consensus sequences, reads with shared molecular identifiers were discarded. CDR3 identification, clonotype clustering and error correction used MiTCR with a Q25 quality threshold and the strictest error-elimination algorithm. Lower-bound total TCR beta diversity was estimated with a nonparametric unseen species model using Euler transformation. TCRdb reworked the public reads: Q25 trimming with fastp, MiXCR clone assembly, productive beta chains retained. When rows share a CDR3 protein, they turn into one entry using the most common DNA and genes. TCRdb, not the original authors, processed these V and J calls. This sample has 1,100,000 or so distinct CDR3 sequences in its table, and 40% to 50% of those were observed once. 15% to 20% of the sample goes to the ten largest clones.

The donors were roughly 39 Caucasian individuals from Russia, aged roughly 6 to 100 years, who were systemically healthy. Each donor gave ten milliliters of peripheral blood, drawn into EDTA-treated Vacutainer tubes. PBMCs were isolated by Ficoll-Paque density-gradient centrifugation, with at least 6 million obtained per sample. Trizol reagent was used to extract total RNA from the PBMCs, yielding at least 6 micrograms per sample. The percentages of naive CD45RAhigh/CD27high T cells were determined by flow cytometry on a PBMC aliquot from every donor. Overall results and qualifications from the work: The long-lived group showed more naive CD4+ T cells, fewer expanded clones and increased TCR diversity than the aged group, suggesting age selection. Because donor CMV infection status was unknown, age-related changes in expanded clonotypes were potentially confounded. Observed TCR beta diversity per million T cells fell roughly linearly with age, and a significant reduction was already apparent by age about 43. Conclusive comparison of naive and antigen-experienced compartments was prevented by the profiling of bulk unsorted PBMCs. There was a strong correlation between observed TCR beta diversity and the percentage of naive T cells measured by flow cytometry. Estimates of total diversity based on one million sequenced T cells were regarded as lower bounds and as underestimates.

This receptor was obtained from a woman aged 55 to 70 in good health. The sequencing sample was made of blood.

The bases are TGTGCCAGCAGGGGCAGATACATGAACACTGAAGCTTTCTTT. Its protein is CASRGRYMNTEAFF. The V and J genes are TRBV7-8 and TRBJ1-1; confidence is insufficient to name the D gene. Trimming at the junction amounts to 6 bases on V and 0 bases on J, and the germline ends lie 11 bases apart. The germline V gene encodes CDR1 SGHVS and CDR2 FQNEAQ. There are 14 amino acids in the CDR3, from cysteine to phenylalanine inclusive. This entry keeps only the CDR3 DNA: 42 bases, framed from base 1.